The clone carrying this T cell receptor (beta chain) is labeled medium-sized. The antigen remains unidentified. Described treatment: 15 Gy SBRT to primary tumor, nephrectomy 4 weeks later. Clones were sequenced by immunoSEQ multiplex PCR, and TCRdb holds only the in-frame ones, with some missing. The sample includes approximately 18,000 clones, just over 60% of them seen just once. This CDR3 comprises 16 residues. Germline CDR1 and CDR2: SGHTA and FQGNSA. Trimming shortened V by 1 base and J by 7 bases, and 17 bases separated the two germline ends. The data belong to a study of radiation and T cells in renal cell carcinoma. Notes on the study in general: Only small tumor regions of approximately 1 g were sampled. In blood, top tumor clones expanded by 2 weeks, shrinking by 4.

The chain couples TRBV7-2 to TRBJ1-5, with D perhaps TRBD1 (5 bases). This sequence originates from a woman aged 65 to 85 with renal cell carcinoma. This sample comprised tumor tissue, obtained from a patient whose treatment included radiotherapy and nephrectomy. The CDR3 is CASSLVMSRGEQPQHF. The CDR3 coding sequence is TGTGCCAGCAGCTTAGTCATGTCGAGGGGCGAGCAGCCCCAGCATTTT.